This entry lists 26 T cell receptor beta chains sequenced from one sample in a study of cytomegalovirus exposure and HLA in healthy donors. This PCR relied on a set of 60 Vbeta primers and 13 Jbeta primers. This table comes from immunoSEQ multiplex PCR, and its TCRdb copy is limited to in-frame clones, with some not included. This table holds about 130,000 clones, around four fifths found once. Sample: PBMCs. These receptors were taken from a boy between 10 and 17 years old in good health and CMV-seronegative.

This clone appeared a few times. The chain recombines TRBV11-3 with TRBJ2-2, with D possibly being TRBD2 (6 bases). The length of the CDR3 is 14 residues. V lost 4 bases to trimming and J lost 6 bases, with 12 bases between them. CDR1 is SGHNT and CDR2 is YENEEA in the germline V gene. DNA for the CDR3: TGTGCCAGCAGCTCCCGGGGGTTGTCCGGGGAGCTGTTTTTT. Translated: CASSSRGLSGELFF.

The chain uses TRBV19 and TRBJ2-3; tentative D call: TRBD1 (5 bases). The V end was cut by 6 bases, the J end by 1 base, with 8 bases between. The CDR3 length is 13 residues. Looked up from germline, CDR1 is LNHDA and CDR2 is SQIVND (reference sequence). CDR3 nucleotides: TGTGCCAGTAGCTTAGGGGGCACAGATACGCAGTATTTT. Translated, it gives CASSLGGTDTQYF.

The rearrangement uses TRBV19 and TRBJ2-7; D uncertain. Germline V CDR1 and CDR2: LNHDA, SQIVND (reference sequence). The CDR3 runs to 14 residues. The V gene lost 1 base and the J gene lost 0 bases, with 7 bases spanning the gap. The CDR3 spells CASSIVPNSYEQYF. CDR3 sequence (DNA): TGTGCCAGTAGTATAGTTCCCAACTCCTACGAGCAGTACTTC.

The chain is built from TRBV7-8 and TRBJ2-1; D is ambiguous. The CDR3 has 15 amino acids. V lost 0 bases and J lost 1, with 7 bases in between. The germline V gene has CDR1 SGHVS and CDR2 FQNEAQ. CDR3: CASSLADGSYNEQFF. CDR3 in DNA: TGTGCCAGCAGCTTAGCTGACGGGTCCTACAATGAGCAGTTCTTC.

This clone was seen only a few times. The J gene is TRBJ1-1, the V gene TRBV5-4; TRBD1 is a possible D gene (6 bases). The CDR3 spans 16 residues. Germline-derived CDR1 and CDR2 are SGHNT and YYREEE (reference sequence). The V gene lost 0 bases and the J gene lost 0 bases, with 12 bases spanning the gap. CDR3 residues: CASSLARGLMNTEAFF. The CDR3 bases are TGTGCCAGCAGCTTGGCGCGGGGGCTTATGAACACTGAAGCTTTCTTT.

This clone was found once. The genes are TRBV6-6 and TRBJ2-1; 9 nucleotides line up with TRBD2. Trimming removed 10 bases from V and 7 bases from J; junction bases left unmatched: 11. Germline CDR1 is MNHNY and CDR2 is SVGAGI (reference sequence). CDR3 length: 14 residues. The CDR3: CATSGGGRVNEQFF. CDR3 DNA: TGTGCCACCTCAGGTGGCGGGAGGGTAAATGAGCAGTTCTTC.

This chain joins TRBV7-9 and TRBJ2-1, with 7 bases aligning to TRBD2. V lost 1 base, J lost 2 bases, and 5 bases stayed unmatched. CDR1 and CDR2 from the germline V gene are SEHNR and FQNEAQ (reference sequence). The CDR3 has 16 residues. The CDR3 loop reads CASSLDHGGTYNEQFF. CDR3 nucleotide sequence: TGTGCCAGCAGCTTAGATCACGGGGGGACCTACAATGAGCAGTTCTTC.

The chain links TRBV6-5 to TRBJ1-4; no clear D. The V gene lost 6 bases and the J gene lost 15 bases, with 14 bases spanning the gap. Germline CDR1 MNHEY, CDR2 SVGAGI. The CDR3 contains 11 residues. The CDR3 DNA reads TGTGCCAGCAGCACCCTGAGAAGTGTGTTTTTT. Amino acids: CASSTLRSVFF.

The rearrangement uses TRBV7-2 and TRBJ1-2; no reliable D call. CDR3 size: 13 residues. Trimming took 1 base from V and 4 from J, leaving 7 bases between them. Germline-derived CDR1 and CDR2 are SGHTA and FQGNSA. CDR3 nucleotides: TGTGCCAGCAGCTTAGAACAGCTCTATGGCTACACCTTC. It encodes CASSLEQLYGYTF.

The DNA for the CDR3 is TGTGCCATCCTGGGAGGGACGGCCTACAATGAGCAGTTCTTC. Protein: CAILGGTAYNEQFF. V is TRBV6-1 and J is TRBJ2-1, with 7 bases that match TRBD2. The CDR3 is 14 residues long. CDR1 MNHNS and CDR2 SASEGT come from the germline V gene. V lost 10 bases to trimming and J lost 2 bases; unmatched junction nucleotides: 8.

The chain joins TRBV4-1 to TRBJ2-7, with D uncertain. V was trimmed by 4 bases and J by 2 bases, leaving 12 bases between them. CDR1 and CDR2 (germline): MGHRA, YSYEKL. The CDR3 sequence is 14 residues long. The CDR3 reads CASSPYQKPYEQYF. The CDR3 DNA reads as TGCGCCAGCAGCCCGTACCAGAAACCCTACGAGCAGTACTTC.

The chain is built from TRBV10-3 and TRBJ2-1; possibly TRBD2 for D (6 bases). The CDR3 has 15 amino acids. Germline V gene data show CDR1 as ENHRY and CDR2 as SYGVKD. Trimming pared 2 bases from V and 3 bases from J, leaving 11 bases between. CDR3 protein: CAISEGGSGYNEQFF. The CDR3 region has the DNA TGTGCCATCAGTGAGGGCGGTAGCGGCTACAATGAGCAGTTCTTC.

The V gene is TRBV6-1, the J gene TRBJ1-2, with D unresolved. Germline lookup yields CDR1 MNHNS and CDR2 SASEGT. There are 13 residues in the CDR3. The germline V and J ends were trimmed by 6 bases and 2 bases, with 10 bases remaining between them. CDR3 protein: CASSREANYGYTF. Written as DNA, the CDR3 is TGTGCCAGCAGCCGCGAGGCGAACTATGGCTACACCTTC.

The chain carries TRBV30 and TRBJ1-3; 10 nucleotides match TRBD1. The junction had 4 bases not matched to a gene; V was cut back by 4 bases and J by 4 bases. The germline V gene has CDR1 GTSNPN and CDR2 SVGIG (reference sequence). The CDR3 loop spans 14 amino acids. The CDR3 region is CAWIEDRGGNTIYF. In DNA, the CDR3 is TGTGCCTGGATTGAGGACAGGGGGGGAAACACCATATATTTT.

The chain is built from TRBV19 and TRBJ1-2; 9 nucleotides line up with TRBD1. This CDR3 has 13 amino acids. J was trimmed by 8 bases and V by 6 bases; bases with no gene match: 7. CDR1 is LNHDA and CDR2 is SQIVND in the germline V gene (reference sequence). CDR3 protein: CASRSTGGEGYTF. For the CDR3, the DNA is TGTGCCAGTAGATCCACAGGGGGCGAAGGCTACACCTTC.

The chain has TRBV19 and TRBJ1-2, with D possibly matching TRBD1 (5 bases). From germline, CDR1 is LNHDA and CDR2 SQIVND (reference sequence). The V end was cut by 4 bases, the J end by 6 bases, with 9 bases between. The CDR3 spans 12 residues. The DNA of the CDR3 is TGTGCCAGTAGTAGCACAGGAGATGGCTACACCTTC. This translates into CASSSTGDGYTF.

The CDR3 DNA reads TGTGCCAGCAGTGTAGAGCGGGCCCATGGGACCCAGTACTTC. This codes for CASSVERAHGTQYF. V gene TRBV2 combines with J gene TRBJ2-5, with D possibly TRBD2 on 6 matching bases. Trimming took off 4 bases at V and 7 bases at J, with 16 bases between the two ends. The CDR3 has 14 amino acids. The V gene's germline CDR1 is SNHLY and CDR2 FYNNEI.

The CDR3, as DNA: TGTGCCTGGAGTGTAAGACTTGCCTTACGCCCAGATACGCAGTATTTT. This sequence encodes CAWSVRLALRPDTQYF. The chain couples TRBV30 to TRBJ2-3; no clear D. The germline V gene has CDR1 GTSNPN and CDR2 SVGIG (reference sequence). The CDR3 covers 16 residues. Trimming took off 0 bases at V and 4 bases at J, with 17 bases between the two ends. Supplemented by reference TRBV30 and TRBJ2-3, the full variable domain reads SQTIHQWPATLVQPVGSPLSLECTVEGTSNPNLYWYRQAAGRGLQLLFYSVGIGQISSEVPQNLSASRPQDRQFILSSKKLLLSDSGFYLCAWSVRLALRPDTQYFGPGTRLTVL.

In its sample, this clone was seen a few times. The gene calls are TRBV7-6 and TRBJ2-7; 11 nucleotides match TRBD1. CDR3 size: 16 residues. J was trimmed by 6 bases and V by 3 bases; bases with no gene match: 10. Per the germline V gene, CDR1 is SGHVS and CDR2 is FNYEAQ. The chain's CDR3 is CASSFSFGQGASEQYF. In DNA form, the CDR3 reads TGTGCCAGCAGCTTTTCGTTTGGACAGGGGGCTTCCGAGCAGTACTTC.

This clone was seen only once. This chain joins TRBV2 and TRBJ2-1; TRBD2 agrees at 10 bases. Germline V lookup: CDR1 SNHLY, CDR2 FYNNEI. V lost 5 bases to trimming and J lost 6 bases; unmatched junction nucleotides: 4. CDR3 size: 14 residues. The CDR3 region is CASSLAGAVNEQFF. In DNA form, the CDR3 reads TGTGCCAGCAGTCTAGCGGGAGCGGTCAATGAGCAGTTCTTC.

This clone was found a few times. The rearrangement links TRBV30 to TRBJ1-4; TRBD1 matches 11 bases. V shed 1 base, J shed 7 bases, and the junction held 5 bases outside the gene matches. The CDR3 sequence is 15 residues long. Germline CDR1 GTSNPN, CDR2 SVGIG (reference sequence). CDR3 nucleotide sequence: TGTGCCTGGAGTGATGGACAGGGGGCGGTTGAAAAACTGTTTTTT. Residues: CAWSDGQGAVEKLFF.

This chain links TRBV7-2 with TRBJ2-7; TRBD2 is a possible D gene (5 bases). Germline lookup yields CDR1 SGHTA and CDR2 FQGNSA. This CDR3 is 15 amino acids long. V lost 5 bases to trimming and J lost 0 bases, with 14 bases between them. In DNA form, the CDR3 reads TGTGCCAGCAGCCCTCGGACTGGGGACTCCTACGAGCAGTACTTC. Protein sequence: CASSPRTGDSYEQYF.

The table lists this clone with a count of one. CDR3 nucleotides: TGCGCCAGCAGCTTGTTCGGGAAAACTGAAGCTTTCTTT. It codes for CASSLFGKTEAFF. The genes are TRBV5-1 and TRBJ1-1; no definite D call. The CDR3 has 13 residues. Looked up from germline, CDR1 is SGHRS and CDR2 is YFSETQ. V was shortened by 1 base and J by 5 bases, with 9 bases between the two germline ends.

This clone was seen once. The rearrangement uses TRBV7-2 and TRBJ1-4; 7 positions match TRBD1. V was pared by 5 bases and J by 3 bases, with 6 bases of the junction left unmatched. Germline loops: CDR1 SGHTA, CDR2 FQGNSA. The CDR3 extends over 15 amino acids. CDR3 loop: CASSTRQGSNEKLFF. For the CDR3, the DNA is TGTGCCAGCAGCACTCGACAGGGTTCTAATGAAAAACTGTTTTTT.

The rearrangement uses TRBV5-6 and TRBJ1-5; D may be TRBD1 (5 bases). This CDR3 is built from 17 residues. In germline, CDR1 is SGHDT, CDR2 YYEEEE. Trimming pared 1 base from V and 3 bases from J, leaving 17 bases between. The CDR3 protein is CASSLISGEGDNQPQHF. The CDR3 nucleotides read TGTGCCAGCAGCTTGATTTCGGGGGAAGGGGACAATCAGCCCCAGCATTTT.

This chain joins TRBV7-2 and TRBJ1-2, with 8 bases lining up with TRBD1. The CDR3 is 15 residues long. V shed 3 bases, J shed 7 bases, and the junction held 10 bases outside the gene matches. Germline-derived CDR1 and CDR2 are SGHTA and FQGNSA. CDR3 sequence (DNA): TGTGCCAGCAGCTTCCAGGGGACAGGACTGGGTGGCTACACCTTC. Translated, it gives CASSFQGTGLGGYTF.